Included here is one TCR beta chain sequence, with context. This sample stems from a study of blood T cells in healthy people across ages. Germline V lookup: CDR1 LGHNA, CDR2 YNFKEQ. Trimming removed 5 bases at V and 7 bases at J, with 12 bases between. The CDR3 is made up of 12 amino acids. PCR was performed a second time for about 7 to 11 cycles using a sample-barcoded 5' primer and a J-beta primer mix. TCRdb re-analysed the 5' RACE reads in MiXCR, keeping a single row per CDR3 protein. The sample has about 1.4 million distinct CDR3 sequences; roughly 59% are singletons. The chain uses TRBV4-2 and TRBJ2-7, with a tentative D call TRBD2 (6 bases). This TCR was sampled from a young man in good health. The source material was blood. The CDR3 region is CASSMGGGEQYF. The CDR3 nucleotides are TGTGCCAGCAGCATGGGGGGTGGTGAGCAGTACTTC.